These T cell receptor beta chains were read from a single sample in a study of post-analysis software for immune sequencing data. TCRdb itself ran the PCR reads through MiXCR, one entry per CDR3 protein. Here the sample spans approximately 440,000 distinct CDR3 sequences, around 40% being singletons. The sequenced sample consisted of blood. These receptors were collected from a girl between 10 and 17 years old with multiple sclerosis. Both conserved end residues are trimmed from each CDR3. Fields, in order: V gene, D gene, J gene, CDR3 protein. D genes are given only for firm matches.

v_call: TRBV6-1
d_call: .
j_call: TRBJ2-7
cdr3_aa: ASDSERSYEQY

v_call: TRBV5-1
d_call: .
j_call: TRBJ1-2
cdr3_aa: ASSLDLFYGYT

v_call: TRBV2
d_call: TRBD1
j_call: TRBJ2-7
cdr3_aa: ASIYRGLLYEQY

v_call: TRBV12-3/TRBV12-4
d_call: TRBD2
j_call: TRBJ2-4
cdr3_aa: ASSLGLGKNIQY

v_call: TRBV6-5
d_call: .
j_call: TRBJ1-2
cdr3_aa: ASSYRGIGYGYT

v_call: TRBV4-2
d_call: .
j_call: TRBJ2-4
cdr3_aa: ASSLTGAAPPGNIQY

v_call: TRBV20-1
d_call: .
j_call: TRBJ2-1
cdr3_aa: SARSRESYNEQF

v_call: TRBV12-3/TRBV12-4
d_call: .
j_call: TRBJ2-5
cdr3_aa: ASKEAEPGETQY

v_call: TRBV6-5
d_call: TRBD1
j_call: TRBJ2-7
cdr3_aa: ASSYGPGQGAMNNFYEQY

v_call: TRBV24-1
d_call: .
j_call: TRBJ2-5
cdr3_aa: ATGTDQETQY

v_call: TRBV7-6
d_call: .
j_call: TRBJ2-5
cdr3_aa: ASSYGYMETQY

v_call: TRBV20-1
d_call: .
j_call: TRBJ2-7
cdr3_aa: SARGFSSYEQY

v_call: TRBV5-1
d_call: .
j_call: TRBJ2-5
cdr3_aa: ASSLWDGETQY

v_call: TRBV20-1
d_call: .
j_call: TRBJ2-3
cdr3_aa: SANNRASTDTQY

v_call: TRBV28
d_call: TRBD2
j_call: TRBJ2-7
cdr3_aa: ASSSGLDSYEQY

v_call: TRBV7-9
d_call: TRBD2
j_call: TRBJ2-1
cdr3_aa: ASLGTSGSGSYNEQF

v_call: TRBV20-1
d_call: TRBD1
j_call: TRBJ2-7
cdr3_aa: SATAWDRGINEQY

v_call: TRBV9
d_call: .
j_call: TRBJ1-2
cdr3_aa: ASETTNGYT

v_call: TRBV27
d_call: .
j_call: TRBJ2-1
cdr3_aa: ASSLSALGEQF

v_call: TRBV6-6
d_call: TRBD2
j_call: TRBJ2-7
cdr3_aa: ASSYSRLAGVDEQY

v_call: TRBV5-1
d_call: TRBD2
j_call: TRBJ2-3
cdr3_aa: ASSAGTSRTLDTQY

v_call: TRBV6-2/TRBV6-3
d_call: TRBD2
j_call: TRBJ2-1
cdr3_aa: ASSYSPSGRGWSEQF

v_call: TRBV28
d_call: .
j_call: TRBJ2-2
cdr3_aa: ASTLQGSNTGELF

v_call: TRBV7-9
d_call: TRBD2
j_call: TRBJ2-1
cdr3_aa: ASRSGSNEQF

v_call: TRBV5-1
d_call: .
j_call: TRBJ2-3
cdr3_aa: ASSFRGQPTDAQY

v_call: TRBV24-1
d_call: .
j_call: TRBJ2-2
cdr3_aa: ATSDLGYAGDNRNTGELF

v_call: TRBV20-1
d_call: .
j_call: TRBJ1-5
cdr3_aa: SARVRQGNQPQH

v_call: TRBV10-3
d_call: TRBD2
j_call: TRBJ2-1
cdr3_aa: AISGGSGRAAIEQF

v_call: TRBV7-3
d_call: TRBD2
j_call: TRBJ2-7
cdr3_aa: ASSRKGTGLAGNSYEQY

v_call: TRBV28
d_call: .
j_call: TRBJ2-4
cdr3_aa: ASSPRRSQHRIQY

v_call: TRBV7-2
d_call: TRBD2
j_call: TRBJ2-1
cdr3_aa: ASSLVSSGSSGGEQF

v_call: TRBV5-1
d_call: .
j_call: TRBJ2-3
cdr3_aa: ASSLFAETDTQY

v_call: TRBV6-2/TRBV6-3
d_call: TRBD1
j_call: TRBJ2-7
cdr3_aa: ASRVDRVDEQY

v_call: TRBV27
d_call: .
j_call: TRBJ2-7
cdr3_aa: ASSLISGEQY

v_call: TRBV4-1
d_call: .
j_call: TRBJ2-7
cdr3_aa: ASSQPGQDYEQY

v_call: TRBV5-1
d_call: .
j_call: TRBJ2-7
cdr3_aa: ASSPRLGSSYEQY

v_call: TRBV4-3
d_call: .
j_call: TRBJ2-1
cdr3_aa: ASSQERVRSVYNEQF

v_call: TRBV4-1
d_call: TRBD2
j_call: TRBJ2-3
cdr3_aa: ASSQLTSGSLSTDTQY

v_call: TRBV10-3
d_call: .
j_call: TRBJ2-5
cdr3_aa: AISETTIGAGETQY

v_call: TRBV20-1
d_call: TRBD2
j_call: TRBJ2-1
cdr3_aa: SGGTSGRTTYNEQF

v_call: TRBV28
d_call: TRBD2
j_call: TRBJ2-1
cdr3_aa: ASRRGRAEPYNEQF

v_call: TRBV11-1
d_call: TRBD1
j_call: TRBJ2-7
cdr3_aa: ASSQEGQGSSYEQY

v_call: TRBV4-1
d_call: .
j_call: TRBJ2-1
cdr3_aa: ASSQLALPYNEQF

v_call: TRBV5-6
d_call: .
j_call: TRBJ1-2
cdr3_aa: ASSLLTQVNYGYT

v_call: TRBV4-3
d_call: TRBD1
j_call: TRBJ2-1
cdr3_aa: ASSQGRDRRRDEQF

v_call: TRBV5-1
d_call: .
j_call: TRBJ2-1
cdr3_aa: ASSHAMGVGEQF

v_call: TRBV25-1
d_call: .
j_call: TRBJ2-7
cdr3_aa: ASSETLTSWEQY

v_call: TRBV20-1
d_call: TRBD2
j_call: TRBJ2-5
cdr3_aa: SAGLAGGLYQETQY

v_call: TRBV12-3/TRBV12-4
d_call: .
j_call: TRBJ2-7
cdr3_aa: ASSLGSGASYDQY

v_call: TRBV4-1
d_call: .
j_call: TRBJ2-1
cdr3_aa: ASSQQGGEQF

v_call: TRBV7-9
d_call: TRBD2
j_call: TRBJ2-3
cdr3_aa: ASSSVAGADTQY

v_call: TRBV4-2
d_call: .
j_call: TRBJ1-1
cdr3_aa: ASSQDDTRSTEAF

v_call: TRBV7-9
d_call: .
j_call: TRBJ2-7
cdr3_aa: ASSSTSVGIFGSYEQY

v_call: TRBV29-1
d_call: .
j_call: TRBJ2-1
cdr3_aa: SVEESGYEQF

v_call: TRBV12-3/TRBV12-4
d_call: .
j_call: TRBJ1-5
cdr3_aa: ASNKGVGQPQH

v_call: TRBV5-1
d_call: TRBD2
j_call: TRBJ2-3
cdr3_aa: ASSLDSLAVTQY

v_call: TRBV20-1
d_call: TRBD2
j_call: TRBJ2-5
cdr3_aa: SARPTSGRETQY